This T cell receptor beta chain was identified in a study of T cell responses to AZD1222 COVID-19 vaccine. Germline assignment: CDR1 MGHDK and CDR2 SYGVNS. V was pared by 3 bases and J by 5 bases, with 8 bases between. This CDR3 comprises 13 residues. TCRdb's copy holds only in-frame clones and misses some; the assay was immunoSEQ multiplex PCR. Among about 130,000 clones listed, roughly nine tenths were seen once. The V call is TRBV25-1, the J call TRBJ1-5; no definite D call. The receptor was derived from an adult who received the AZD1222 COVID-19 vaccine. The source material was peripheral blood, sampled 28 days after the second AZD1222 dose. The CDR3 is CASSDYGDQPQHF. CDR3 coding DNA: TGTGCCAGCAGTGATTATGGGGATCAGCCCCAGCATTTT.